This T cell receptor (beta chain) is from a study of T cells in Graves' hyperthyroidism and ophthalmopathy (dated by TCRdb to the late 2010s). As for the study more broadly: A discovery cohort of about a hundred patients, roughly 45 with Graves' ophthalmopathy and 55 to 60 with stable Graves' hyperthyroidism, was used to find distinguishing TCR V-J signatures. The paper reports TCR Vbeta CDR3 sequencing of 135 peripheral blood samples: around 45 ophthalmopathy, under 80 hyperthyroidism and approximately 17 progressor patients. Prospective prediction of ophthalmopathy was tested in an independent validation cohort consisting of about 20 hyperthyroidism patients and some 16 patients who later progressed to ophthalmopathy. Following sampling, methimazole starting at 30 mg daily was given to hyperthyroidism patients, and high-dose intravenous methylprednisolone was given to ophthalmopathy patients. In addition, the study compared T-cell repertoires in thyroid tissue and in blood from about 6 Graves' hyperthyroidism patients. For training and testing, the 100 or so patients in the discovery cohort were randomly divided in a 7:3 ratio.

Amplification of TCR beta CDR3 regions was carried out from RNA transcripts. The TCR CDR3 was subjected to a first round of RT-PCR using the HTBI primer set and the Qiagen OneStep RT-PCR kit. A second multiplex PCR round built the libraries, followed by size selection and purification. Paired-end sequencing of the libraries was performed with 100 bp reads on an Illumina HiSeq2000. On the study's bioinformatics: SOAPnuke was used to process the raw data, with reads discarded if the reads contained adapters or uncalled bases, had a mean Phred below 15, or lacked an exact constant-primer or identifier match. COPE v1.2.5 was used to merge the high-quality paired reads, and each unique nucleotide sequence was defined as a clonotype. MiTCR v1.1 was used to align the clonotypes against IMGT TRBV, TRBD and TRBJ reference segments. Analysis was restricted to V-J combinations with a frequency above 0.0001, which covered just over 98% of repertoires. A TCS score was defined as the ratio between F50 (clonal expansion) and ExV (chaos), using BLOSUM62-based TCRdist between CDR3 peptides within each V-J. Welch's t-statistics and random forest reduced 514 V-J features to 10 to 15, which were used in a naive Bayes classifier (R e1071). Thyroid-blood repertoire similarity was quantified with the Morisita-Horn index. Starting from the raw public reads, TCRdb applied fastp trimming at Q25, assembled clones with MiXCR and retained in-frame beta chains. Rows are unified per CDR3 protein, each entry keeping the most common DNA and genes. The V and J calls and clone size come from TCRdb's table, not from the authors' own analysis. Within this sample are a few hundred thousand distinct CDR3 sequences, with around 46% of them counted one time only. The ten largest account for about 8.3% of the sample.

Broader findings and caveats from the paper: No statistical method was used to fix the sample size in advance, and group allocation was not hidden from the investigators. Most expanded thyroid clonotypes (frequency above 0.001) were also detected in blood, a finding suggesting that blood repertoires may reflect thyroid immune responses. A model built on a 13 V-J signature distinguished ophthalmopathy from stable hyperthyroidism, reaching 87.88% sensitivity and approximately 81% specificity in cross-validation and 80%/75% in testing. In validation, the model predicted progression to ophthalmopathy a median of about 6.5 months before onset, with roughly 70% sensitivity and 72.22% specificity.

With respect to this clonotype: No cognate antigen has been identified for it. There are no base qualities to consult, and no much larger clone falls within one base.

V loses 6 bases of germline sequence and J loses 2 bases, and the interval between the two ends is 13 bases. Looking up the germline V gene yields CDR1 SGHTA and CDR2 FQGNSA. Its CDR3 holds 14 amino acids, cysteine through phenylalanine. CDR3 DNA is the only sequence kept; it has 42 bases, read in frame from the first base. A patient counted as having stable Graves' hyperthyroidism if no progression to ophthalmopathy occurred over 18 months of follow-up. Hyperthyroidism patients were aged 18 to 65 years and newly diagnosed, with disease duration of less than 2 months. The study excluded patients with uncontrolled infections, other autoimmune diseases, pregnancy or lactation. Clinical symptoms, serum thyroxine and TRAb, thyroid ultrasound, and orbital computed tomography formed the basis for the diagnoses. Total RNA was extracted using Trizol reagent, and RNA quality was assessed on an Agilent 2100 Bioanalyzer.

This receptor was taken from a woman aged 18-35 years with Graves' hyperthyroidism. The specimen was peripheral blood or thyroid tissue (not recorded which). This receptor chain uses TRBV7-2 and TRBJ2-5; tentative D gene TRBD1, with 6 bases matching. The DNA sequence is as follows: TGTGCCAGCAGGGGCCCCGGGACACAAGAGACCCAGTACTTC. It is translated as CASRGPGTQETQYF.